This entry lists 32 T cell receptor beta chains sequenced from one sample in a study of blood T cell repertoires in COVID-19. Some clones are missing from TCRdb's copy, which holds only in-frame ones; the method was immunoSEQ multiplex PCR. The sample has over 200,000 clones, roughly 84% seen once. Sequenced sample: PBMCs or T cells enriched from blood (not recorded which). The origin of the receptors is a woman aged 40 to 50 who had recovered from COVID-19.

The rearrangement joins TRBV25-1 to TRBJ1-5; no clear D. CDR3 length: 13 residues. V dropped 6 bases and J dropped 6 bases, with 12 bases sitting between them. Germline V gene data show CDR1 as MGHDK and CDR2 as SYGVNS. The CDR3 protein is CASRSTAGQPQHF. The CDR3 bases are TGTGCCAGCAGATCAACGGCGGGTCAGCCCCAGCATTTT. Drawing the rest from reference TRBV25-1 and TRBJ1-5, the complete variable domain is EADIYQTPRYLVIGTGKKITLECSQTMGHDKMYWYQQDPGMELHLIHYSYGVNSTEKGDLSSESTVSRIRTEHFPLTLESARPSHTSQYLCASRSTAGQPQHFGDGTRLSIL.

V is TRBV30 and J is TRBJ2-2, with TRBD1 matching over 9 bases. Germline V gene data show CDR1 as GTSNPN and CDR2 as SVGIG (reference sequence). The CDR3 extends over 13 amino acids. The junction had 3 bases not matched to a gene; V was cut back by 0 bases and J by 10 bases. CDR3 coding DNA: TGTGCCTGGAGTGTTGGGACAGGGAAGGAGCTGTTTTTT. Protein: CAWSVGTGKELFF. The full variable domain, with the rest looked up from reference TRBV30 and TRBJ2-2, is SQTIHQWPATLVQPVGSPLSLECTVEGTSNPNLYWYRQAAGRGLQLLFYSVGIGQISSEVPQNLSASRPQDRQFILSSKKLLLSDSGFYLCAWSVGTGKELFFGEGSRLTVL.

The V and J genes are TRBV4-1 and TRBJ2-2; 7 nucleotides match TRBD1. CDR1 and CDR2 from the germline V gene are MGHRA and YSYEKL. The CDR3 contains 15 residues. The V and J ends lost 3 bases and 4 bases, in that order; junction bases with no gene match: 5. The CDR3 reads CASSHDRESTGELFF. As DNA, the CDR3 is TGCGCCAGCAGCCATGACAGGGAATCCACCGGGGAGCTGTTTTTT.

Here the CDR3 reads CASSQEFPGALNQPQHF. The CDR3 nucleotides read TGCGCCAGCAGCCAAGAGTTCCCAGGGGCTCTCAATCAGCCCCAGCATTTT. The chain uses TRBV4-1 and TRBJ1-5; perhaps TRBD1 as D (6 bases). Germline lookup yields CDR1 MGHRA and CDR2 YSYEKL. CDR3 size: 17 residues. V dropped 0 bases and J dropped 3 bases, with 15 bases sitting between them.

The chain recombines TRBV28 with TRBJ2-1; 9 positions match TRBD2. The V segment lost 7 bases and the J segment 7 bases; nucleotides outside the gene matches: 8. The germline V gene encodes CDR1 MDHEN and CDR2 SYDVKM. The CDR3 sequence is 14 residues long. The CDR3 sequence is CASKDSGSLNEQFF. The CDR3, as DNA: TGTGCCAGCAAGGATAGCGGGAGTCTTAATGAGCAGTTCTTC. The complete variable domain, with remaining parts taken from reference TRBV28 and TRBJ2-1, reads DVKVTQSSRYLVKRTGEKVFLECVQDMDHENMFWYRQDPGLGLRLIYFSYDVKMKEKGDIPEGYSVSREKKERFSLILESASTNQTSMYLCASKDSGSLNEQFFGPGTRLTVL.

The chain is built from TRBV19 and TRBJ1-2; TRBD1 aligns across 8 bases. J lost 3 bases, V lost 6 bases, and 6 bases had no gene match. Germline CDR1 is LNHDA and CDR2 is SQIVND (reference sequence). The CDR3 has 14 amino acids. CDR3 protein: CASRKGQADYGYTF. CDR3 sequence (DNA): TGTGCCAGTAGGAAGGGACAGGCCGACTATGGCTACACCTTC. Together with reference TRBV19 and TRBJ1-2, the CDR3 gives the full variable domain: DGGITQSPKYLFRKEGQNVTLSCEQNLNHDAMYWYRQDPGQGLRLIYYSQIVNDFQKGDIAEGYSVSREKKESFPLTVTSAQKNPTAFYLCASRKGQADYGYTFGSGTRLTVV.

The chain recombines TRBV11-3 with TRBJ1-2; 7 bases are shared with TRBD1. Germline CDR1 and CDR2: SGHNT and YENEEA. Trimming took 8 bases from V and 8 from J; bases not matched to a gene: 11. This CDR3 is built from 13 residues. In DNA, the CDR3 is TGTGCCAGCGCAGGGAACAGGGGTGGAGGCTACACCTTC. Encoded protein: CASAGNRGGGYTF.

The V call is TRBV3-1 (or the pseudogene TRBV3-2), the J call TRBJ1-3; D uncertain. The germline V gene has CDR1 LGHDT and CDR2 YNNKEL (reference sequence). This CDR3 contains 15 residues. Trimming removed 5 bases from V and 0 bases from J, with 11 bases in between. The CDR3 reads CASSARATSGNTIYF. The CDR3 region has the DNA TGTGCCAGCAGCGCTCGAGCCACCTCTGGAAACACCATATATTTT.

The chain recombines TRBV14 with TRBJ2-3; D uncertain. The CDR3 extends over 14 amino acids. The V end lost 4 bases, the J end lost 3 bases, and 11 bases lay between the germline ends. CDR1 and CDR2 from the germline V gene are SGHDN and FVKESK. CDR3 bases: TGTGCCAGCAGCCCCCAGGTTTTGACAGATACGCAGTATTTT. Translation: CASSPQVLTDTQYF. Combining the CDR3 with reference TRBV14 and TRBJ2-3 gives the whole variable domain EAGVTQFPSHSVIEKGQTVTLRCDPISGHDNLYWYRRVMGKEIKFLLHFVKESKQDESGMPNNRFLAERTGGTYSTLKVQPAELEDSGVYFCASSPQVLTDTQYFGPGTRLTVL.

This sequence joins TRBV27 and TRBJ2-3; 8 nucleotides line up with TRBD1. Germline CDR1 reads MNHEY; CDR2 reads SMNVEV (reference sequence). The CDR3 is 16 amino acids. The junction had 14 bases not matched to a gene; V was cut back by 7 bases and J by 5 bases. CDR3 amino acids: CASTSLFRGLRDTQYF. In nucleotides, the CDR3 is TGTGCCAGCACTTCGCTCTTCAGGGGGCTGAGAGATACGCAGTATTTT.

The rearrangement links TRBV3-1 (or the pseudogene TRBV3-2) to TRBJ2-1; D remains ambiguous. CDR3 size: 13 residues. Germline-derived CDR1 and CDR2 are LGHDT and YNNKEL (reference sequence). V was shortened by 7 bases and J by 6 bases, with 13 bases between the two germline ends. CDR3 sequence: CASTRGGGNEQFF. CDR3 sequence (DNA): TGTGCCAGCACCCGAGGTGGTGGCAATGAGCAGTTCTTC.

In DNA, the CDR3 is TGTGCCAGCTCGGCGGCGATGAACACTGAAGCTTTCTTT. This sequence encodes CASSAAMNTEAFF. The V call is TRBV2, the J call TRBJ1-1, with unresolved D. V was pared by 8 bases and J by 0 bases, with 10 bases between. Per germline, CDR1 SNHLY and CDR2 FYNNEI. CDR3 length: 13 amino acids.

The chain carries TRBV11-2 and TRBJ2-7; 8 bases match TRBD1. Germline lookup yields CDR1 SGHAT and CDR2 FQNNGV. The CDR3 totals 13 residues. J lost 5 bases, V lost 3 bases, and 3 bases had no gene match. CDR3 coding DNA: TGTGCCAGCAGCTTGCCAGGGGGCAACGAGCAGTACGTC. Translated, it gives CASSLPGGNEQYV.

Worth noting for this clone: The same CDR3 can be traced to other DNA sequences in this sample. The V gene is TRBV30, the J gene TRBJ2-3, with D possibly matching TRBD2 (5 bases). This CDR3 is built from 11 residues. Per germline, CDR1 GTSNPN and CDR2 SVGIG (reference sequence). With 3 bases removed from V and 6 bases from J, the gap between germline ends came to 7 bases. The CDR3 spells CAWSRGDTQYF. Written as DNA, the CDR3 is TGTGCCTGGAGCCGCGGGGATACGCAGTATTTT.

The V call is TRBV6-5, the J call TRBJ1-1; D is unclear. The CDR3 consists of 12 residues. V was trimmed by 7 bases and J by 8 bases, leaving 14 bases between them. Germline-derived CDR1 and CDR2 are MNHEY and SVGAGI. The CDR3 sequence is CASNGGNREAFF. Here the CDR3 DNA reads TGTGCCAGCAACGGAGGGAATCGGGAAGCTTTCTTT.

The genes are TRBV27 and TRBJ2-4; TRBD1 agrees at 9 bases. This CDR3 is built from 14 residues. Germline CDR1 is MNHEY and CDR2 is SMNVEV (reference sequence). V dropped 8 bases and J dropped 9; count of bases not matched to a gene: 11. The CDR3 spells CASATGGRLGIQYF. Here the CDR3 DNA reads TGTGCCAGCGCGACAGGGGGTAGGTTGGGCATTCAGTACTTC.

This chain connects TRBV28 to TRBJ1-2; D is unresolved. CDR3 length equals 13 residues. Trimming pared 3 bases from V and 4 bases from J, leaving 9 bases between. Germline lookup yields CDR1 MDHEN and CDR2 SYDVKM. The chain's CDR3 is CASSFEGLYGYTF. The CDR3 DNA follows: TGTGCCAGCAGTTTCGAGGGTCTCTATGGCTACACCTTC.

V usage is TRBV29-1 and J usage is TRBJ2-3, with 7 positions matching TRBD2. This CDR3 comprises 15 residues. In germline, CDR1 is SQVTM, CDR2 ANQGSEA. Trimming at V came to 4 bases and at J to 1 base, leaving 8 bases not matched to a gene. CDR3 coding DNA: TGCAGCGTTGGGGGTCTAGCGGAGCGCACAGATACGCAGTATTTT. This sequence encodes CSVGGLAERTDTQYF.

V usage is TRBV24-1 and J usage is TRBJ2-7; TRBD1 might be the D (6 bases). CDR1 is KGHDR and CDR2 is SFDVKD in the germline V gene. V lost 6 bases and J 12 bases, leaving 14 bases between the germline ends. This CDR3 has 11 amino acids. CDR3: CATSRVDSWYF. In nucleotides, the CDR3 is TGTGCCACCAGTCGAGTGGACAGCTGGTACTTC.

The chain carries TRBV12-5 and TRBJ1-1; D is unclear. V was cut by 0 bases and J by 6 bases, with 17 bases left in between. This CDR3 contains 16 residues. CDR1 and CDR2 from the germline V gene are LGHNT and FRNRAP. CDR3: CASGLVVGVVLPEAFF. In nucleotides, the CDR3 is TGTGCTAGTGGTTTGGTAGTCGGAGTCGTCCTACCTGAAGCTTTCTTT.

This clone appeared a single time. In the same sample, other DNA sequences code for this CDR3. The V call is TRBV19, the J call TRBJ1-5, with D unresolved. Looked up from germline, CDR1 is LNHDA and CDR2 is SQIVND (reference sequence). The V end was cut by 2 bases, the J end by 0 bases, with 8 bases between. The CDR3 sequence is 15 residues long. DNA of the CDR3: TGTGCCAGTAGTATAAACTCTTATAGCAATCAGCCCCAGCATTTT. Its translation: CASSINSYSNQPQHF.

The rearrangement uses TRBV24-1 and TRBJ2-6; D is undetermined. The CDR3 has 14 amino acids. In germline, CDR1 is KGHDR, CDR2 SFDVKD. Trimming cost V 5 bases and J 0 bases, with 4 bases left between them. The CDR3 coding sequence is TGTGCCACCAGTGGAGCCTCTGGGGCCAACGTCCTGACTTTC. This sequence encodes CATSGASGANVLTF.

The chain links TRBV7-9 to TRBJ2-7; 8 positions agree with TRBD1. The germline V gene encodes CDR1 SEHNR and CDR2 FQNEAQ (reference sequence). Trimming took 5 bases from V and 5 from J; bases not matched to a gene: 11. The CDR3 length is 15 residues. Here the CDR3 DNA reads TGTGCCAGCAGCCCGCCGGGACAGGCCTACCACGAGCAGTACTTC. Translating it yields CASSPPGQAYHEQYF.

The CDR3 DNA sequence: TGTGCCAGCAGTTATATAGCGCCGAACACCGGGGAGCTGTTTTTT. This gives the protein CASSYIAPNTGELFF. The chain carries TRBV6-2 or TRBV6-3 and TRBJ2-2; D is perhaps TRBD2 (5 bases). This CDR3 is 15 amino acids long. CDR1 and CDR2 (germline): MNHEY, SVGEGT. V lost 3 bases and J 0 bases, leaving 8 bases between the germline ends.

This chain links TRBV3-1 (or the pseudogene TRBV3-2) with TRBJ2-3; 7 nucleotides line up with TRBD2. CDR1 is LGHDT, CDR2 YNNKEL, per germline (reference sequence). After removal of 3 bases from V and 3 bases from J, the junction contained 6 bases not matched to a gene. This CDR3 comprises 15 residues. This CDR3 reads CASSHGGRGTDTQYF. DNA for the CDR3: TGTGCCAGCAGCCATGGAGGGAGGGGTACAGATACGCAGTATTTT.

This clone has a handful of counts. The V and J genes are TRBV7-2 and TRBJ1-3, with 7 bases matching TRBD1. V shed 6 bases and J 0 bases; nucleotides not matched to a gene: 2. Germline CDR1 and CDR2: SGHTA and FQGNSA. This CDR3 has 14 residues. The CDR3 DNA follows: TGTGCCAGCAGGTCAGGGGGCTCTGGAAACACCATATATTTT. Translated, it gives CASRSGGSGNTIYF.

The chain is built from TRBV24-1 and TRBJ2-3; no firm D call. Germline CDR1 and CDR2: KGHDR and SFDVKD. The CDR3 totals 14 residues. V dropped 9 bases and J dropped 6 bases, with 18 bases sitting between them. The DNA of the CDR3 is TGTGCCACCTCGTTTGGCGGCCCGTGGGATACGCAGTATTTT. Its translation is CATSFGGPWDTQYF.

V gene TRBV7-9 combines with J gene TRBJ2-4; 12 nucleotides agree with TRBD2. Germline CDR1 is SEHNR and CDR2 is FQNEAQ (reference sequence). This CDR3 contains 19 residues. Unmatched junction bases numbered 9, after V lost 0 bases and J lost 3 bases. DNA of the CDR3: TGTGCCAGCAGCTTAGCTCCTAGCGGGAGGGGTATTGTCAAAAACATTCAGTACTTC. Amino acid sequence: CASSLAPSGRGIVKNIQYF.

The CDR3 sequence: CASSLHGRGDNEQFF. The DNA for the CDR3 is TGTGCCAGCAGCTTACATGGGAGGGGAGACAATGAGCAGTTCTTC. The chain uses TRBV7-9 and TRBJ2-1; 7 bases fit TRBD2. The CDR3 totals 15 residues. CDR1 is SEHNR, CDR2 FQNEAQ, per germline (reference sequence). J gave up 5 bases and V 2 bases, and 6 bases lay outside the gene matches.

The chain is built from TRBV9 and TRBJ2-5, with D perhaps matching TRBD2 (7 bases). The length of the CDR3 is 16 residues. CDR1 is SGDLS and CDR2 is YYNGEE in the germline V gene. V lost 4 bases, J lost 4 bases, and 20 bases lay in between. The CDR3, as DNA: TGTGCCAGCAGCCCCGCCTTGGGGAGGGGGGGAGAGACCCAGTACTTC. It yields the protein CASSPALGRGGETQYF.

J is TRBJ1-2 and V is TRBV7-2; the match to TRBD1 covers 8 bases. There are 12 residues in the CDR3. Germline CDR1 and CDR2: SGHTA and FQGNSA. V dropped 8 bases and J dropped 8; count of bases not matched to a gene: 7. The CDR3 loop is CASGGQGWGYTF. As DNA, the CDR3 is TGTGCCAGCGGAGGACAGGGATGGGGCTACACCTTC.

The count of this clone is one. This sequence joins TRBV7-2 and TRBJ2-3; D possibly corresponds to TRBD2 (6 bases). CDR1 and CDR2 (germline): SGHTA, FQGNSA. V lost 5 bases, J lost 2 bases, and 8 bases lay in between. The CDR3 has 13 amino acids. Here the CDR3 DNA reads TGTGCCAGCAGCCCGGACTACACAGATACGCAGTATTTT. This codes for CASSPDYTDTQYF.